This passage covers 5 T cell receptor beta chains from one sample sequenced in a study of post-analysis software for immune sequencing data. The study's findings and limits: Comparison of patients with controls showed 4 to 6 TRBV segments more frequent in patients, TRBV5-6, TRBV5-1 and TRBV20-1 among them.

Unique molecular identifiers were present in the TCR beta cDNA libraries. TCRdb ran MiXCR on the PCR reads and lists one entry per CDR3 protein. The sample contains around 770,000 distinct CDR3 sequences, just over 45% of which appear only once. No antigen has been assigned to these receptors. The sequenced sample was blood. The receptor source for this set is a girl aged 5-17 years with multiple sclerosis.

This clonotype was seen a few times. The V gene is TRBV7-9, the J gene TRBJ2-5; 7 nucleotides agree with TRBD1. V shed 5 bases, J shed 2 bases, and the junction held 5 bases outside the gene matches. Germline V gene lookup returns CDR1 SEHNR and CDR2 FQNEAQ (reference sequence). There are 14 residues in the CDR3. Here the CDR3 DNA reads TGTGCCAGCAGCCGGACAGGAGAACAAGAGACCCAGTACTTC. Amino acid sequence: CASSRTGEQETQYF.

This rearrangement joins TRBV10-1 to TRBJ2-2, with TRBD1 matching 7 bases. CDR1 and CDR2 (germline): WNHNN, SYGVQD (reference sequence). Unmatched junction bases numbered 8, after V lost 4 bases and J lost 6 bases. The CDR3 is 15 amino acids. As DNA, the CDR3 is TGCGCCAGCAGTGTTGGGACAGACACTCCCGGGGAGCTGTTTTTT. Amino acid sequence: CASSVGTDTPGELFF.

This clonotype has just a few counts. V gene TRBV6-1 combines with J gene TRBJ2-3, with 10 positions matching TRBD2. The V gene's germline CDR1 is MNHNS and CDR2 SASEGT. V dropped 2 bases and J dropped 2; count of bases not matched to a gene: 1. This CDR3 comprises 15 residues. The DNA of the CDR3 is TGTGCCAGCAGTGAACTAGCGGGAGACACAGATACGCAGTATTTT. Its protein product is CASSELAGDTDTQYF.

In DNA, the CDR3 is TGTGCCAGCAGCCTCGGGGGGGTTCCCAAAAACATTCAGTACTTC. This codes for CASSLGGVPKNIQYF. The J gene is TRBJ2-4, the V gene TRBV7-9; 8 bases fit TRBD2. The CDR3 is made up of 15 amino acids. Germline V gene sequence: CDR1 SEHNR, CDR2 FQNEAQ (reference sequence). J was trimmed by 2 bases and V by 5 bases; bases with no gene match: 5.

The chain employs TRBV30 and TRBJ2-4; no firm D call. The CDR3 spans 15 residues. Deletions cut 0 bases from V and 2 bases from J, with 11 bases between. The germline gives CDR1 GTSNPN, CDR2 SVGIG (reference sequence). CDR3 in DNA: TGTGCCTGGAGTGTAGGGAACCCGCCCAAAAACATTCAGTACTTC. Translation gives CAWSVGNPPKNIQYF.